These T cell receptor beta chains were read from a single sample in a study of tumor-infiltrating lymphocytes in primary liver carcinoma. TCRdb processed the multiplex PCR reads anew with MiXCR; each CDR3 protein has one entry. In the table there are about 320,000 distinct CDR3 sequences, approximately 65% of which are singletons. Sequences were obtained from peripheral blood. All receptors come from a man between 40 and 49 years old with primary liver carcinoma and hepatitis B virus infection. CDR3s include the opening cysteine and the closing phenylalanine or tryptophan. D genes are given only for firm matches. Size is stated for part of the rows, as once, few or many counts, or as a class when the clone is expanded.

j_call clone_size v_call cdr3_length d_call cdr3_nt cdr3_aa
TRBJ2-5 . TRBV9 15 TRBD2 TGTGCCAGCAGCGTAAGTCTAGCGGGGGAGGAGACCCAGTACTTC CASSVSLAGEETQYF
TRBJ1-2 . TRBV5-1 11 . TGCGCCAGCACAGACAGCTATGGCTACACCTTC CASTDSYGYTF
TRBJ2-5 . TRBV6-5 13 . TGTGCCAGCAGTTACCCGGACCGAGAGACCCAGTACTTC CASSYPDRETQYF
TRBJ1-5 . TRBV2 13 TRBD1 TGCGCCAGCAAGAAGACAGGGAATCAGCCCCAGCATTTT CASKKTGNQPQHF
TRBJ1-5 . TRBV4-3 13 . TGCGCCAGCAACCAAGAGCGGGGGCGGCCCCAGCATTTT CASNQERGRPQHF
TRBJ2-7 . TRBV6-1 15 . TGTGCCAGCAGTCCCCAACAGGCGGCAGGGGATGAGGAGTACTTC CASSPQQAAGDEEYF
TRBJ1-3 few TRBV30 12 . TGTGCCTGTCAACTCAGCTCCTATACCTCGTATTTT CACQLSSYTSYF
TRBJ2-2 . TRBV11-2 13 . TGTGCCACTAGCTTAGCAGGGTCCGGGGAGCTGTTTTTT CATSLAGSGELFF
TRBJ2-3 many TRBV11-3 14 . TGTGCCAGCAGCTTGGGCCGGGAGACAGATACGCAGTATTTT CASSLGRETDTQYF
TRBJ1-1 . TRBV28 11 . TGTGCCAGCAGTCCTGACACTGAAGCTTTCTTT CASSPDTEAFF
TRBJ2-7 . TRBV5-1 16 TRBD2 TGCGCCAGCAGCTTGGGGACTAGAATCCAGTCCTACGAGCAGTACTTC CASSLGTRIQSYEQYF
TRBJ2-1 many TRBV4-2 14 TRBD1 TGTGCCAGCAGCCAACCTGGGACAGACAATGAGCAGTTCTTC CASSQPGTDNEQFF
TRBJ2-7 few TRBV6-5 17 TRBD2 TGTGCCAGCAGTCAACGGACTAGCGGGGAAGGGATTTACGAGCAGTACTTC CASSQRTSGEGIYEQYF